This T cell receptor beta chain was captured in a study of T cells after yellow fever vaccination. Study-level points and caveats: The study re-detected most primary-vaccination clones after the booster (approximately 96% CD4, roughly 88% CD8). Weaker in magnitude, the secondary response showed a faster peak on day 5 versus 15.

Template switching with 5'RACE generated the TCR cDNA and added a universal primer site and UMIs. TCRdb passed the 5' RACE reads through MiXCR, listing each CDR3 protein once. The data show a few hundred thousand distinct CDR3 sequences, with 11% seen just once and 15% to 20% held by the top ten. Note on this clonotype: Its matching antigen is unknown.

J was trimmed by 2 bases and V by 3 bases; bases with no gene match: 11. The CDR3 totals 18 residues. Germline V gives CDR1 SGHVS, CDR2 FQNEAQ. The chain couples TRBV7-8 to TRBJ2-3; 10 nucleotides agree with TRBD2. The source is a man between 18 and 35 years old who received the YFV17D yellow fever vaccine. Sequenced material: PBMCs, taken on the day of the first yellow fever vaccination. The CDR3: CASSLIVAGGTITDTQYF. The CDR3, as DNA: TGTGCCAGCAGCTTGATAGTAGCGGGGGGTACTATCACAGATACGCAGTATTTT.